This TCR beta chain appears in the sequencing data of a study of blood T cell repertoires in COVID-19. Study details: The United States, Italy and Spain were the sources of the acute and convalescent COVID-19 samples.

The table came from immunoSEQ multiplex PCR; TCRdb's copy has only in-frame clones and leaves some out. The sample carries around 160,000 clones, 84% recorded once. Cohorts were assigned according to the clinical history that participants reported. Trimming took off 2 bases at V and 2 bases at J, with 13 bases between the two ends. Germline lookup yields CDR1 SGHTA and CDR2 FQGNSA. This CDR3 is built from 15 residues. The specimen sequenced was PBMCs or T cells enriched from blood (not recorded which). The chain carries TRBV7-2 and TRBJ2-7; D possibly corresponds to TRBD1 (6 bases). This TCR was recovered from a woman in her 50s who had been exposed to COVID-19. Written as DNA, the CDR3 is TGTGCCAGCAGCTTAAATCCAGGGGCAACCTACGAGCAGTACTTC. As protein: CASSLNPGATYEQYF.